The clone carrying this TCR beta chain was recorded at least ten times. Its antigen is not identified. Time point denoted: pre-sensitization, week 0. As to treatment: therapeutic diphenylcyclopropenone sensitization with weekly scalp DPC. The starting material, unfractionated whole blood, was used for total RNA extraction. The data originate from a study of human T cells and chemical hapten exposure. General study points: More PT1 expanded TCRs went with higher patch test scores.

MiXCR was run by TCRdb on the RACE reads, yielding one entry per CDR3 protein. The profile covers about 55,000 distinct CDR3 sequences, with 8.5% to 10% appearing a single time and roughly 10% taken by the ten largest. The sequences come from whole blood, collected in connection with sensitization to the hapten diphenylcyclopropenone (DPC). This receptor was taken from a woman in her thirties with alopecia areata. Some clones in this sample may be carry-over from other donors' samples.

The CDR3 coding sequence is TGTGCCAGCAGCCCCGGACAGGGCTATGGCTACACCTTC. Translated, it gives CASSPGQGYGYTF. The rearrangement links TRBV25-1 to TRBJ1-2; TRBD1 matches 8 bases. The J segment lost 4 bases and the V segment lost 6 bases, leaving 4 bases of the junction unmatched. The germline CDR1 and CDR2 sequences are MGHDK and SYGVNS. The CDR3 extends over 13 amino acids.